The 4 T cell receptor beta chains presented below share a single source sample, sequenced in a study of CD8 T cells in Susac syndrome. With random hexamers, roughly 0.45 to 1 ug RNA was reverse transcribed. MiXCR, applied by TCRdb to the immunoSEQ multiplex PCR reads, yields one record per CDR3 protein. The repertoire holds a few hundred thousand distinct CDR3 sequences, 85% to 95% seen once, with 0.07% to 0.095% in the top ten. The sequencing sample was made of CD4+ T cells from PBMCs. These receptors originate from a human donor with multiple sclerosis.

The chain employs TRBV5-6 and TRBJ1-1; 7 bases match TRBD1. The CDR3 has 15 residues. Germline CDR1 and CDR2: SGHDT and YYEEEE. V gave up 3 bases and J gave up 1 base; unmatched junction bases: 6. The CDR3 DNA sequence: TGTGCCAGCAGCTCGGAGACAGGGACGAACACTGAAGCTTTCTTT. Amino acid sequence: CASSSETGTNTEAFF.

The V and J genes are TRBV23-1 and TRBJ2-7; TRBD2 might be the D (5 bases). TRBV23-1 is placed among ORFs of uncertain function. This CDR3 is 15 amino acids long. V lost 4 bases and J lost 0, with 13 bases in between. The CDR3 region has the DNA TGCGCCAGCAGTCCGTCGGGGAAGGGCTCCTACGAGCAGTACTTC. It translates to CASSPSGKGSYEQYF.

V usage is TRBV20-1 and J usage is TRBJ1-3; D is undetermined. The V end was cut by 0 bases, the J end by 0 bases, with 9 bases between. This CDR3 contains 15 residues. The germline CDR1 and CDR2 sequences are DFQATT and SNEGSKA (reference sequence). Here the CDR3 reads CSARDAVPSGNTIYF. The CDR3 bases are TGCAGTGCTAGAGACGCAGTGCCCTCTGGAAACACCATATATTTT.

This chain connects TRBV30 to TRBJ1-6; TRBD1 agrees at 7 bases. V dropped 2 bases and J dropped 8; count of bases not matched to a gene: 6. The V gene's germline CDR1 is GTSNPN and CDR2 SVGIG (reference sequence). The CDR3 sequence is 14 residues long. The CDR3 bases are TGTGCCTGGAGTTTCCAGGGGGGTTATTCACCCCTCCACTTT. Translating it yields CAWSFQGGYSPLHF. Full variable domain (missing parts from reference TRBV30 and TRBJ1-6): SQTIHQWPATLVQPVGSPLSLECTVEGTSNPNLYWYRQAAGRGLQLLFYSVGIGQISSEVPQNLSASRPQDRQFILSSKKLLLSDSGFYLCAWSFQGGYSPLHFGNGTRLTVT.